Listed below are T cell receptor beta chains from one sample, sequenced in a study of T cells in localized non-small cell lung cancer. TCRdb's copy holds only in-frame clones and misses some; the assay was immunoSEQ multiplex PCR. Of approximately 4,500 clones in the sample, less than 40% are singletons; the top ten hold roughly 8.2%. The sequences come from lung tumor tissue, collected before any cancer treatment. These receptors were collected from a male donor at least 60 years old with stage I lung adenocarcinoma. The CDR3 runs from the conserved cysteine through the conserved F or W. The D gene is left open where the match is weak. Size values are once, few and many counts, or a class for expanded clones, and some rows have none.

CDR3 length	V gene	D gene	clone size	J gene	CDR3 DNA	CDR3 protein
14	TRBV19	-	few	TRBJ2-6	TGTGCCAGTAGTATTCTGGCTGGGGCCAACGTCCTGACTTTC	CASSILAGANVLTF
15	TRBV14	-	-	TRBJ2-2	TGTGCCAGCAGCCAAGCCTGGGACGCACGCGGGGAGCTGTTTTTT	CASSQAWDARGELFF
13	TRBV9	TRBD1	few	TRBJ2-2	TGTGCCAGCCACAGGGGCGACACCGGGGAGCTGTTTTTT	CASHRGDTGELFF
14	TRBV14	-	-	TRBJ1-6	TGTGCCAGCAGCCAAGAACAGACCTATTCACCCCTCCACTTT	CASSQEQTYSPLHF
13	TRBV19	-	-	TRBJ2-2	TGTGCCAGTAGCCCGGCCATAGCGGGGGAGCTGTTTTTT	CASSPAIAGELFF
13	TRBV10-3	-	few	TRBJ1-2	TGTGCGGGGGAGGGAACTGTCAACTATGGCTACACCTTC	CAGEGTVNYGYTF
14	TRBV15	-	few	TRBJ2-1	TGTGCCACCAGGCCGACCGGGGGGCGCAATGAGCAGTTCTTC	CATRPTGGRNEQFF
14	TRBV11-3	-	-	TRBJ2-6	TGTGCCAGCAGCTCTTACTCTGGGGCCAACGTCCTGACTTTC	CASSSYSGANVLTF
13	TRBV6-8	-	few	TRBJ1-6	TGTGCCATCAAGCCACACCCGAATTCACCCCTCCACTTT	CAIKPHPNSPLHF
16	TRBV5-1	TRBD2	-	TRBJ2-3	TGCGCCAGCAGCTTGCTAGCGGGGGCTGGCACAGATACGCAGTATTTT	CASSLLAGAGTDTQYF
13	TRBV6-8	-	medium-sized	TRBJ2-3	TGTGCCAGCAGATCGGACTACCCAGATACGCAGTATTTT	CASRSDYPDTQYF
14	TRBV5-1	TRBD1	-	TRBJ2-3	TGCGCCAGCAGCCTCAGACAGGGTACAGATACGCAGTATTTT	CASSLRQGTDTQYF
15	TRBV9	TRBD2	-	TRBJ2-7	TGTGCCAGCAGTGAAAGCGGGGGGAACAACTACGAGCAGTACTTC	CASSESGGNNYEQYF
15	TRBV19	-	-	TRBJ2-3	TGTGCCAGTAGTATTACGCTTTTTCCCACAGATACGCAGTATTTT	CASSITLFPTDTQYF
14	TRBV14	-	few	TRBJ1-1	TGTGCCAGCAGCCAAGATTATAGGAGCACTGAAGCTTTCTTT	CASSQDYRSTEAFF
14	TRBV11-3	-	few	TRBJ2-7	TGTGCCAGCAGCTACCTGGGGGCCTCCTACGAGCAGTACTTC	CASSYLGASYEQYF
16	TRBV6-8	TRBD2	medium-sized	TRBJ2-3	TGTGCCAGCAGTTTCGAGGGTAGCGGGAGCACAGATACGCAGTATTTT	CASSFEGSGSTDTQYF
12	TRBV12-5	-	-	TRBJ1-6	TGTGCTAGTGCCCGAGAGAATTCACCCCTCCACTTT	CASARENSPLHF
14	TRBV6-8	TRBD1	few	TRBJ2-3	TGTGCCATCAGTGGACAGGGAAGCCCAGATACGCAGTATTTT	CAISGQGSPDTQYF
14	TRBV5-1	-	-	TRBJ1-4	TGCGCCAGCAGAACAACCAGTCCAGCCGAAAAACTGTTTTTT	CASRTTSPAEKLFF
14	TRBV6-8	-	medium-sized	TRBJ1-6	TGTGCCAGCAGCGCCGGGCCTTATAATTCACCCCTCCACTTT	CASSAGPYNSPLHF
16	TRBV19	-	-	TRBJ2-3	TGTGCCAGTAGCCCCCTGACACCTATGTCCACAGATACGCAGTATTTT	CASSPLTPMSTDTQYF
14	TRBV9	TRBD1	few	TRBJ2-7	TGTGCCAGCTGCCGGGACAGGGGGCCCTACGAGCAGTACTTC	CASCRDRGPYEQYF
14	TRBV6-8	TRBD1	medium-sized	TRBJ2-7	TGTGCCAGCAGAGCGGGACAGGGTTCCTACGAGCAGTACTTC	CASRAGQGSYEQYF
15	TRBV18	-	-	TRBJ2-2	TGTGCCAGCTCACCTCTCTCCAGTTTCACCGGGGAGCTGTTTTTT	CASSPLSSFTGELFF
16	TRBV11-3	-	-	TRBJ1-3	TGTGCCAGCAGCTTACAAGGACAGAGCTCTGGAAACACCATATATTTT	CASSLQGQSSGNTIYF
15	TRBV5-1	TRBD2	-	TRBJ2-7	TGCGCCAGCAGCTTTCTAGCGGGGGGAGACTCCGAGCAGTACTTC	CASSFLAGGDSEQYF
15	TRBV19	-	-	TRBJ2-7	TGTGCCACTACCCCGGTGGCAGGGGACTCCTACGAGCAGTACTTC	CATTPVAGDSYEQYF
14	TRBV6-8	-	-	TRBJ2-7	TGTGCCAGCAGTCCCCTAGGGAGGTTATACGAGCAGTACTTC	CASSPLGRLYEQYF
20	TRBV12-5	TRBD1	-	TRBJ2-6	TGTGCTAGTGGTTTGGTACCCGATGGACAGGGCTACTCTGGGGCCAACGTCCTGACTTTC	CASGLVPDGQGYSGANVLTF
15	TRBV19	-	-	TRBJ1-4	TGTGCCAGTAGTAGCCGGGCAGAGAATGATGAAAAACTGTTTTTT	CASSSRAENDEKLFF